This T cell receptor (beta chain) was documented in a study of shared clonotypes between healthy human individuals. The overall study: The cohort comprised a couple of women and a few men. Their ages spanned 18 to 49 years.

The assay was carried out at the deep level. Assay: immunoSEQ multiplex PCR; the TCRdb copy retains only in-frame clones and omits some. The profile covers about half a million clones, with more than 75% appearing a single time and around 13% taken by the ten largest. Germline V gene lookup returns CDR1 SGHTA and CDR2 FQGTGA. The CDR3 spans 15 residues. With V trimmed by 5 bases and J by 7 bases, 8 bases remained unmatched. Study-wide findings and caveats: Genetic and exposure-history diversity was limited by the few donors. Sequencing depth was predicted to influence how clonotypes are shared among donors.

A remark on this clone: Its antigen is still unknown.

The sequence derives from a woman aged 40 to 50 in good health. Some clones in this sample may be carry-over from other donors' samples. Sequencing was performed on PBMCs. The chain links TRBV7-3 to TRBJ2-1; 10 nucleotides match TRBD1. CDR3 in DNA: TGTGCCAGCAGCCCCCGACAGGGGGCGTCGAATGAGCAGTTCTTC. Translated: CASSPRQGASNEQFF.